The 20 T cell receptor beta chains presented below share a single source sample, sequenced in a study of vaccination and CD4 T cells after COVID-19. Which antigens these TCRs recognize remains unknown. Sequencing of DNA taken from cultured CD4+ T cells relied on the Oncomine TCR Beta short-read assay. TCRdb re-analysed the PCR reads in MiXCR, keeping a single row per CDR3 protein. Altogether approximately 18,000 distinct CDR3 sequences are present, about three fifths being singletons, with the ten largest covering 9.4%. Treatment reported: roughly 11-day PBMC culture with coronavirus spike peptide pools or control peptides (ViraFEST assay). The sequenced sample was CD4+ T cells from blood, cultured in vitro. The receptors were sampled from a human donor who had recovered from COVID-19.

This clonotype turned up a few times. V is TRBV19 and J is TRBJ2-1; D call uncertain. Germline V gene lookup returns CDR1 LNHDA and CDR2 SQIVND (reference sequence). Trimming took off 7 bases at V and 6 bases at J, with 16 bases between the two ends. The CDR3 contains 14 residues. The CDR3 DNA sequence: TGTGCCAGTACCCCAATCATCTTCGGCAATGAGCAGTTCTTC. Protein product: CASTPIIFGNEQFF.

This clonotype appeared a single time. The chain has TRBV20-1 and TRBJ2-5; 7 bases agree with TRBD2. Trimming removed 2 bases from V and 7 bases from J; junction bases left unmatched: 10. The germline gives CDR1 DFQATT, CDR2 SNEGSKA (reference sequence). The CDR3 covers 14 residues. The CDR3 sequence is CSARSARGSGTQYF. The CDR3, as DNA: TGCAGTGCTAGAAGCGCGCGGGGGTCGGGGACCCAGTACTTC.

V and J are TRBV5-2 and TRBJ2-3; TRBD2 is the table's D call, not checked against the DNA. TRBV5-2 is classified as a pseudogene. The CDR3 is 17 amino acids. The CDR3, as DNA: TGCGCCAGCAGCACCTTAGGGAGACAAGGCATCACAGATACGCAGTATTTT. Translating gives CASSTLGRQGITDTQYF.

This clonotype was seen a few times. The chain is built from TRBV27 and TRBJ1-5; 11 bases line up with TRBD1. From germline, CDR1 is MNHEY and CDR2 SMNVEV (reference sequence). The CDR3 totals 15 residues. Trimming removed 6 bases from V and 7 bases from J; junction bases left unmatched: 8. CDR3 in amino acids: CASRSGQGDVQPQHF. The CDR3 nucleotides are TGTGCCAGCAGGTCGGGACAGGGGGATGTGCAGCCCCAGCATTTT.

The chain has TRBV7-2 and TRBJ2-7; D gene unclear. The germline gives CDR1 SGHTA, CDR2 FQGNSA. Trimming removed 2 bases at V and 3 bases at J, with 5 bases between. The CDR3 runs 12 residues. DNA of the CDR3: TGTGCCAGCAGCTTATTTAGCTACGAGCAGTACTTC. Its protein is CASSLFSYEQYF. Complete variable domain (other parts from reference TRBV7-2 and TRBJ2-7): GAGVSQSPSNKVTEKGKDVELRCDPISGHTALYWYRQSLGQGLEFLIYFQGNSAPDKSGLPSDRFSAERTGGSVSTLTIQRTQQEDSAVYLCASSLFSYEQYFGPGTRLTVT.

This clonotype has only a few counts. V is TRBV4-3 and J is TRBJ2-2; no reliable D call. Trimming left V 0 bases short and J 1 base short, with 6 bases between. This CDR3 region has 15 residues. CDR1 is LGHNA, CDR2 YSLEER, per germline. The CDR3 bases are TGCGCCAGCAGCCAAGAACGAGAGAACACCGGGGAGCTGTTTTTT. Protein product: CASSQERENTGELFF.

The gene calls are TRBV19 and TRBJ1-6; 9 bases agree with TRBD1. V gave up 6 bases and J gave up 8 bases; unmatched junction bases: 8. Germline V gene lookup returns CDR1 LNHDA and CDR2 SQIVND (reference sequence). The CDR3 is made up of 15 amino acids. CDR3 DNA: TGTGCCAGTAGCTTTATCCGGGACAGGGATTCACCCCTCCACTTT. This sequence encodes CASSFIRDRDSPLHF.

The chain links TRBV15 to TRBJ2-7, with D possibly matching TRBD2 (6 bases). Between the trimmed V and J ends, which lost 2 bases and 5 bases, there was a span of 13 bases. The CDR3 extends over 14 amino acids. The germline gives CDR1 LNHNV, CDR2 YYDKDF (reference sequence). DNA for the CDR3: TGTGCCACCAGCAGAACGGGACTCCCCAACGAGCAGTACTTC. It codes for CATSRTGLPNEQYF.

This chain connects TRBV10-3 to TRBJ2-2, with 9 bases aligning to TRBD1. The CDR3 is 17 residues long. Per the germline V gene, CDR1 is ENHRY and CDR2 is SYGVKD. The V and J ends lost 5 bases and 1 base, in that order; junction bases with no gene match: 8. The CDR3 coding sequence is TGTGCCATCAGTTCCCGCCCGGGACAGGGGAACACCGGGGAGCTGTTTTTT. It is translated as CAISSRPGQGNTGELFF.

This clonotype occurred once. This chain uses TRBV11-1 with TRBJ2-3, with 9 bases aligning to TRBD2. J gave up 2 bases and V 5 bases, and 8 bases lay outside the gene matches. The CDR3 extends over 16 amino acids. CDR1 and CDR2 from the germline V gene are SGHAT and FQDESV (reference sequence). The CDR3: CASSLTTSGVTDTQYF. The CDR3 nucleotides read TGTGCCAGCAGCCTAACGACTAGCGGAGTCACAGATACGCAGTATTTT.

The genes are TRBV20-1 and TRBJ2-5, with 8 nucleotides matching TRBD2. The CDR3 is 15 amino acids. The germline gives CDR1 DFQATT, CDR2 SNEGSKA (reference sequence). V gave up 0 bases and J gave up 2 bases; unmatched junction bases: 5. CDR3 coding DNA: TGCAGTGCTAGAGATCAAGCGGGAGCTCAAGAGACCCAGTACTTC. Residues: CSARDQAGAQETQYF.

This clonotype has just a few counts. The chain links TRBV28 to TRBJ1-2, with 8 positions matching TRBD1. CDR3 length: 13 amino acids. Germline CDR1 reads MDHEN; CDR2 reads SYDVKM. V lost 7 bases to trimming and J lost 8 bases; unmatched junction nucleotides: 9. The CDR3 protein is CASTLDRVRGYTF. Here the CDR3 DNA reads TGTGCCAGCACCCTGGACAGGGTCCGGGGCTACACCTTC.

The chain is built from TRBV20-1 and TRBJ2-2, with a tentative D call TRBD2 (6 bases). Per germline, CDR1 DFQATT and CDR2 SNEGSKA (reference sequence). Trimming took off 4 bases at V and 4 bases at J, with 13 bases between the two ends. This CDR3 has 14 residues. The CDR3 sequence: CSATGLSLTGELFF. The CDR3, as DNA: TGCAGTGCTACGGGACTCTCTCTCACCGGGGAGCTGTTTTTT.

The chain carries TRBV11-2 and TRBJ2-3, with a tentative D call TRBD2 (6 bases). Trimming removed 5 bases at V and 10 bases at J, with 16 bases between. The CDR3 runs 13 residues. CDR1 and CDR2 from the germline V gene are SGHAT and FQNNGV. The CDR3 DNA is TGTGCCAGCAGCCTTACGACTAGGGACGCGCAGTATTTT. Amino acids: CASSLTTRDAQYF.

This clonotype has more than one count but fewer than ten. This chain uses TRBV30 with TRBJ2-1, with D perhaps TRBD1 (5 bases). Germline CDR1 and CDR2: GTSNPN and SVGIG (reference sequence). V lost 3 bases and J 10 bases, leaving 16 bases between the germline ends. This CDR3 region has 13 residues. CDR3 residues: CAWRVGRRGEQFF. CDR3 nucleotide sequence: TGTGCCTGGAGGGTGGGTCGAAGGGGAGAGCAGTTCTTC.

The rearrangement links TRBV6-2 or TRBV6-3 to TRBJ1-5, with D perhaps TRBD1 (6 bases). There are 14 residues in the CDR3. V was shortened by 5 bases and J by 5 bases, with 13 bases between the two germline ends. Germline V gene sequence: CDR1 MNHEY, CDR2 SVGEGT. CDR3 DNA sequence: TGTGCCAGCAGTAACCAGGGGAACCATCAGCCCCAGCATTTT. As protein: CASSNQGNHQPQHF.

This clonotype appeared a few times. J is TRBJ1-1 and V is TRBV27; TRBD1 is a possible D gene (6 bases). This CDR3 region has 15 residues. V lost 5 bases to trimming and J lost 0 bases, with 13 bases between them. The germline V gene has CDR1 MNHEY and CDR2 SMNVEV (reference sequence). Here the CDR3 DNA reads TGTGCCAGCAGTGGGTTCACAGGGATGAACACTGAAGCTTTCTTT. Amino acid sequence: CASSGFTGMNTEAFF.

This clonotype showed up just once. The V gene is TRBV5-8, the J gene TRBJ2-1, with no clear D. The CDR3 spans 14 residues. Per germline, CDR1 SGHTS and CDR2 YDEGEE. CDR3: CASDLANSYNEQFF. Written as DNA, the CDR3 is TGTGCAAGCGACCTTGCGAACTCCTACAATGAGCAGTTCTTC.

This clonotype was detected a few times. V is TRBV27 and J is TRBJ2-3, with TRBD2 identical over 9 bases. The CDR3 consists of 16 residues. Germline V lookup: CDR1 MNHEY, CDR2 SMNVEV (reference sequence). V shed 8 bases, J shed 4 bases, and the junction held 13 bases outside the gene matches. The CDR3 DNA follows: TGTGCCAGCTTCAAAACTCTGGCGGGGGGGCCAGATACGCAGTATTTT. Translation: CASFKTLAGGPDTQYF.

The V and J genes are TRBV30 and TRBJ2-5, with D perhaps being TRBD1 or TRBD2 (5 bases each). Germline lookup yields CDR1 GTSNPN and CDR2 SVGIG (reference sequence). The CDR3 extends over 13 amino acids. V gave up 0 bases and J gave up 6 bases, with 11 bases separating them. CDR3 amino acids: CAWSVLWDQTQYF. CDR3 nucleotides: TGTGCCTGGAGTGTACTCTGGGACCAGACCCAGTACTTC.